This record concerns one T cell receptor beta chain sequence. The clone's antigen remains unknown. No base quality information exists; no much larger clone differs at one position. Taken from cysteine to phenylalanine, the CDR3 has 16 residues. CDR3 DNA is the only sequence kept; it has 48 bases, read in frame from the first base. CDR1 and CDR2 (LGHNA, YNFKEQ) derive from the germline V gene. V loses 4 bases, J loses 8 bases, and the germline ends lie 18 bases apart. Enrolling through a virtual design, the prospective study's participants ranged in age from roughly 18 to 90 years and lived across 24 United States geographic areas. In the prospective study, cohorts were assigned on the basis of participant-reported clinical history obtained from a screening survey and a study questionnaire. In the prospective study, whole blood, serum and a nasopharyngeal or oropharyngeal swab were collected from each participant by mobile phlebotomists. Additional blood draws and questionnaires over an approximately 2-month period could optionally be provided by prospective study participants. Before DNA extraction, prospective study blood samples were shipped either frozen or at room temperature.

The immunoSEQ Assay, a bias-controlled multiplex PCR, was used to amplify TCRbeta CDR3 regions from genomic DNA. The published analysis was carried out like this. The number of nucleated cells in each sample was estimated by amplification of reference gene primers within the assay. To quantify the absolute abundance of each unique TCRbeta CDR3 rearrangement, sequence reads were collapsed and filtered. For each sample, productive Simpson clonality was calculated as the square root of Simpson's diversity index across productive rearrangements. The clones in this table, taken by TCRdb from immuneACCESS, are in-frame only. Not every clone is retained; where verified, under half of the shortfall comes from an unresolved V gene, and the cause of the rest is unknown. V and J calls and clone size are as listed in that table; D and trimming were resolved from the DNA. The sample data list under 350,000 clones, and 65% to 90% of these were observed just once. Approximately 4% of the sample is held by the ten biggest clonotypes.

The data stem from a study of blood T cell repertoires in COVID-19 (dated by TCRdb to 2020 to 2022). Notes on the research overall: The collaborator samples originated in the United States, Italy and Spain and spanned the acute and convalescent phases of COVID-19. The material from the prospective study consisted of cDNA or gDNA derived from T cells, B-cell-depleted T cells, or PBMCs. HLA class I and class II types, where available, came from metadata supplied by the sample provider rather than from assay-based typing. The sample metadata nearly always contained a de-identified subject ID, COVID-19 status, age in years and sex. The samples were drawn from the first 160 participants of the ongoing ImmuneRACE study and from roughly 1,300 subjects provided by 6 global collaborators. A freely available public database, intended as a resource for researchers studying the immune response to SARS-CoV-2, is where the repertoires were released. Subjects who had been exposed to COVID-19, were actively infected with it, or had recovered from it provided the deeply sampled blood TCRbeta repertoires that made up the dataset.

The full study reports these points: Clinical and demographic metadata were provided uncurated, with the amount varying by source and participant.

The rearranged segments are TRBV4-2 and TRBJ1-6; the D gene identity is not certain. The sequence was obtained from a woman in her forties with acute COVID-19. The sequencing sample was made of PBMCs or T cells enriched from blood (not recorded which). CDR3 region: CASSPARLYEDSPLHF. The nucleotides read TGTGCCAGCAGCCCTGCCCGACTCTACGAAGATTCACCCCTCCACTTT.